Included here is one T cell receptor (beta chain) sequence, with context. The antigen is not known. This entry is derived from a study of Ad26.COV2.S vaccination and SARS-CoV-2 variants. The protocol was immunoSEQ multiplex PCR, while the TCRdb copy is restricted to in-frame clones and leaves out a portion. The repertoire has about 440,000 clones, 90% of them found once; the top ten carry approximately 4.3%. Treatment reported: roughly 19 received Ad26.COV2.S at low or high dose, single or two shots; about 5 received placebo; per-sample allocation not given. Sampling was done on day 63 after the first vaccine or placebo injection. The study's findings and limits: It was found that vaccine and placebo recipients had similar non-spike TCR breadth.

Looked up from germline, CDR1 is LGHDT and CDR2 is YNNKEL (reference sequence). Unmatched junction bases numbered 5, after V lost 1 base and J lost 6 bases. This CDR3 contains 15 residues. The sequence derives from a person aged 18-60 years who received the Ad26.COV2.S COVID-19 vaccine or a placebo. V is TRBV3-1 (or the pseudogene TRBV3-2) and J is TRBJ2-7, with TRBD1 matching 11 bases. Material: peripheral blood, obtained in a trial of Ad26.COV2.S vaccine versus placebo. CDR3 coding DNA: TGTGCCAGCAGCCAAGCAGGACAGGGGGCCGCCGAGCAGTACTTC. It specifies CASSQAGQGAAEQYF.